The 5 T cell receptor beta chains below were found in one sample sequenced in a study of cytomegalovirus exposure and HLA in healthy donors. Vbeta (60) and Jbeta (13) primers were used in the PCR. Repertoires were generated with immunoSEQ multiplex PCR, while TCRdb's copy carries only in-frame clones and drops some. This table holds about 190,000 clones, around four fifths found once. The specimen sequenced was PBMCs. The receptors shown here come from a woman aged 50 to 65 in good health and CMV-seropositive.

The chain carries TRBV10-2 and TRBJ2-7, with 7 bases fitting TRBD1. Germline CDR1 reads WSHSY; CDR2 reads SAAADI. With 7 bases clipped from V and 2 bases from J, the junction kept 2 bases outside the gene matches. This CDR3 has 12 residues. The CDR3 DNA reads TGCGCCAGCAAGGGACAGACCTACGAGCAGTACTTC. This sequence encodes CASKGQTYEQYF.

V usage is TRBV18 and J usage is TRBJ1-5; no clear D gene. V lost 0 bases, J lost 3 bases, and 21 bases lay in between. Germline V lookup: CDR1 KGHSH, CDR2 LQKENI. There are 19 residues in the CDR3. The CDR3 nucleotides read TGTGCCAGCTCACCACCGTCGTCCGGACTGGCGGGCTCCAATCAGCCCCAGCATTTT. Its translation is CASSPPSSGLAGSNQPQHF.

This clone appeared a few times. V and J are TRBV29-1 and TRBJ1-1, with D perhaps TRBD1 (5 bases). From germline, CDR1 is SQVTM and CDR2 ANQGSEA. The germline V and J ends were trimmed by 6 bases and 3 bases, with 14 bases remaining between them. CDR3 length equals 13 residues. The CDR3 sequence is CSVPGGAYTEAFF. As DNA, the CDR3 is TGCAGCGTCCCCGGGGGAGCCTACACTGAAGCTTTCTTT.

The rearrangement joins TRBV5-4 to TRBJ2-1, with TRBD1 matching over 8 bases. Germline lookup yields CDR1 SGHNT and CDR2 YYREEE (reference sequence). The CDR3 covers 15 residues. V trimming: 0 bases; J trimming: 4 bases; junction bases outside the gene matches: 3. CDR3 sequence reads: CASSLGGTGYNEQFF. CDR3 nucleotides: TGTGCCAGCAGCTTGGGGGGGACAGGATACAATGAGCAGTTCTTC.

The chain carries TRBV5-8 and TRBJ1-4, with a weak D call TRBD1 (5 bases). The CDR3 runs to 15 residues. CDR1 is SGHTS, CDR2 YDEGEE, per germline. With 1 base removed from V and 3 bases from J, the gap between germline ends came to 10 bases. The CDR3 bases are TGTGCCAGCAGCTTGCAGGGAGGCCCTAATGAAAAACTGTTTTTT. It codes for CASSLQGGPNEKLFF.